This TCR beta chain was recovered during a study of early T cells in non-severe SARS-CoV-2 infection. Overall study: Investigators sequenced bulk RNA drawn from unsorted whole blood, and chains remained unpaired.

TCRdb re-derived calls from the 5' RACE reads in MiXCR, one entry per CDR3 protein. Of approximately 77,000 distinct CDR3 sequences listed, 9% to 15% are singletons. Trimming left V 5 bases short and J 4 bases short, with 20 bases between. Germline CDR1 SGHTA, CDR2 FQGTGA. CDR3 length equals 17 residues. This sequence was found in an adult who was a healthcare worker with PCR-confirmed SARS-CoV-2 infection or an uninfected control (not recorded which). The donor label of this sample is uncertain. The sequenced sample was whole blood, obtained at baseline. The chain combines TRBV7-3 with TRBJ2-2, with D possibly being TRBD1 (6 bases). For the CDR3, the DNA is TGTGCCAGCAGCCCCACGGGATGGGGGCGCGGCACCGGGGAGCTGTTTTTT. Amino acid sequence: CASSPTGWGRGTGELFF. Using reference TRBV7-3 and TRBJ2-2 for the parts outside the CDR3, the full variable domain is GAGVSQTPSNKVTEKGKYVELRCDPISGHTALYWYRQSLGQGPEFLIYFQGTGAADDSGLPNDRFFAVRPEGSVSTLKIQRTERGDSAVYLCASSPTGWGRGTGELFFGEGSRLTVL.